These T cell receptor beta chains were read from a single sample in a study of blood T cell repertoires in COVID-19. Produced via immunoSEQ multiplex PCR; TCRdb's table is partial and in-frame only. Of roughly 380,000 clones in the sample, approximately 89% were seen once. Specimen: PBMCs or T cells enriched from blood (not recorded which). Source of these receptors: a man in his thirties or forties who had recovered from COVID-19. Each CDR3 is given with its conserved first and last residue. The D gene is left open where the match is weak. Where a row states a size, it is once, few, many or the class of an expanded clone; other rows omit it.

d_gene: .
abundance: .
j_gene: TRBJ2-1
v_gene: TRBV10-1
CDR3nt: TGCGCCAGCAGTTCGAGCTCCTACAATGAGCAGTTCTTC
CDR3aa: CASSSSSYNEQFF

d_gene: .
abundance: .
j_gene: TRBJ1-2
v_gene: TRBV25-1
CDR3nt: TGTGCCAGCAGTGACTGGTCCGCGGGGTCTAACTATGGCTACACCTTC
CDR3aa: CASSDWSAGSNYGYTF

d_gene: TRBD1
abundance: .
j_gene: TRBJ1-4
v_gene: TRBV12-3/TRBV12-4
CDR3nt: TGTGCCAGCAGAGACAGGGTTAATGAAAAACTGTTTTTT
CDR3aa: CASRDRVNEKLFF

d_gene: .
abundance: .
j_gene: TRBJ1-2
v_gene: TRBV6-5
CDR3nt: TGTGCCAGCAGTTACTCGAGTTCGCGGGCTTTAGGCTACACCTTC
CDR3aa: CASSYSSSRALGYTF

d_gene: .
abundance: .
j_gene: TRBJ1-2
v_gene: TRBV3-1/TRBV3-2
CDR3nt: TGTGCCAGCAGCCTCCAGGGCTACGACTATGGCTACACCTTC
CDR3aa: CASSLQGYDYGYTF

d_gene: .
abundance: .
j_gene: TRBJ2-5
v_gene: TRBV7-9
CDR3nt: TGTGCCAGCAGCTACCTATCGGAGACCCAGTACTTC
CDR3aa: CASSYLSETQYF

d_gene: TRBD2
abundance: .
j_gene: TRBJ2-1
v_gene: TRBV6-1
CDR3nt: TGTGCCAGCAGTGAATCAGCGGGGGGGACTTACAATGAGCAGTTCTTC
CDR3aa: CASSESAGGTYNEQFF

d_gene: .
abundance: .
j_gene: TRBJ1-5
v_gene: TRBV7-8
CDR3nt: TGTGCCAGCAGCTTAGACAGGAATCAGCCCCAGCATTTT
CDR3aa: CASSLDRNQPQHF

d_gene: .
abundance: .
j_gene: TRBJ1-3
v_gene: TRBV10-3
CDR3nt: TGTGCCATCAGTGAGACCGGGGAGAGAAACACCATATATTTT
CDR3aa: CAISETGERNTIYF

d_gene: .
abundance: .
j_gene: TRBJ2-2
v_gene: TRBV4-1
CDR3nt: TGCGCCAGCAGCCGCGAGCTCCCGGAGCTGTTTTTT
CDR3aa: CASSRELPELFF

d_gene: .
abundance: .
j_gene: TRBJ1-1
v_gene: TRBV9
CDR3nt: TGTGCCAGCAGCGTAGGCCCGGGAAACACTGAAGCTTTCTTT
CDR3aa: CASSVGPGNTEAFF

d_gene: .
abundance: few
j_gene: TRBJ1-5
v_gene: TRBV10-2
CDR3nt: TGCGCCAGCGGGGGCAGGGACAATCAGCCCCAGCATTTT
CDR3aa: CASGGRDNQPQHF

d_gene: .
abundance: .
j_gene: TRBJ1-5
v_gene: TRBV6-1
CDR3nt: TGTGCCAGCAGTGCAGAAAGGACAGCCCTCCGAATCGTCAATCAGCCCCAGCATTTT
CDR3aa: CASSAERTALRIVNQPQHF

d_gene: TRBD1
abundance: .
j_gene: TRBJ1-1
v_gene: TRBV19
CDR3nt: TGTGCCAGTAGTACTCAGGGGGCTGGGGTTGCTGAAGCTTTCTTT
CDR3aa: CASSTQGAGVAEAFF

d_gene: .
abundance: .
j_gene: TRBJ1-5
v_gene: TRBV11-2
CDR3nt: TGTGCCAGCAGCGCTGGACAGTACAATCAGCCCCAGCATTTT
CDR3aa: CASSAGQYNQPQHF

d_gene: .
abundance: once
j_gene: TRBJ2-7
v_gene: TRBV10-3
CDR3nt: TGTGCCATCAGTGGGACAGACGTAGTGGAGCAGTACTTC
CDR3aa: CAISGTDVVEQYF

d_gene: .
abundance: .
j_gene: TRBJ1-1
v_gene: TRBV9
CDR3nt: TGTGCCAGCAGCGTCCGACAGACGAACACTGAAGCTTTCTTT
CDR3aa: CASSVRQTNTEAFF

d_gene: TRBD1
abundance: .
j_gene: TRBJ2-1
v_gene: TRBV18
CDR3nt: TGTGCCAGCTCTACCCCACAGGGGGCTCGGTACAATGAGCAGTTCTTC
CDR3aa: CASSTPQGARYNEQFF

d_gene: .
abundance: .
j_gene: TRBJ2-3
v_gene: TRBV5-1
CDR3nt: TGCGCCAGCAGGGACCGGGGGACTCGCACAGATACGCAGTATTTT
CDR3aa: CASRDRGTRTDTQYF

d_gene: .
abundance: .
j_gene: TRBJ2-7
v_gene: TRBV7-6
CDR3nt: TGTGCCAGCAGCTCATTTGAGGACAGCTACGAGCAGTACTTC
CDR3aa: CASSSFEDSYEQYF